Listed below are T cell receptor beta chains from one sample, sequenced in a study of blood T cell repertoires in COVID-19. Assay used: immunoSEQ multiplex PCR; TCRdb lists only in-frame clones, some missing. The sample lists approximately 300,000 clones, 75% to 95% occurring once. Material for sequencing was peripheral blood. All receptors derive from a woman aged 25-40 years with COVID-19, enrolled during active disease. Both conserved end residues are trimmed from each CDR3. Clone sizes are given selectively: once, few, many, or a class where the clone is expanded.

V gene	J gene	clone size	CDR3 protein
TRBV19	TRBJ1-2	-	ASSEGTGRGYT
TRBV25-1	TRBJ1-2	-	ASTPRTGVYGYT
TRBV5-4	TRBJ2-5	once	ASSPDRVRLQETQY
TRBV3-1/TRBV3-2	TRBJ1-1	-	ASSPGQGIAF
TRBV19	TRBJ2-7	once	ASSIFGGQGTYEQY
TRBV5-1	TRBJ1-2	-	ASSSGTGGLFGYT
TRBV28	TRBJ2-2	-	ASNSGSTGELF
TRBV28	TRBJ1-4	few	ASRDGLDRGSEKLF
TRBV11-2	TRBJ1-4	-	ASSLGQQNEKLF
TRBV30	TRBJ1-6	-	AWAIRGSYNSPLH
TRBV9	TRBJ1-5	-	ASSDGQGGNQPQH
TRBV25-1	TRBJ2-2	-	ASSRGMSTGELF
TRBV4-3	TRBJ2-3	-	ASSQEVGGPRADTQY
TRBV5-1	TRBJ1-4	-	ASSLAGSSKLF
TRBV7-2	TRBJ2-5	-	ASSFRQVRETQY
TRBV2	TRBJ2-5	-	ASSYEREAQETQY
TRBV14	TRBJ2-1	-	ASSQDPGGYLYNEQF
TRBV7-6	TRBJ2-7	-	ASSWGQGGEQY
TRBV4-3	TRBJ2-3	-	ASSHSGDVTDTQY
TRBV4-1	TRBJ1-2	-	ASSHSNRGSGYT
TRBV5-5	TRBJ2-7	-	ASSFFPGNYEQY
TRBV6-6	TRBJ2-7	-	ATSGQGVSYEQY
TRBV5-1	TRBJ2-2	-	ASSLVSSTGELF
TRBV18	TRBJ2-2	-	ASSPFLAGMDTGELF
TRBV3-1/TRBV3-2	TRBJ2-3	-	ASSQGLAGQTDTQY
TRBV7-8	TRBJ2-3	-	ASSSQFTDTQY
TRBV7-3	TRBJ2-3	-	ASSSQGGTQY
TRBV5-4	TRBJ2-7	-	ASSLAGKNEQY
TRBV24-1	TRBJ2-1	-	ATSDISGPSYNEQF
TRBV28	TRBJ2-7	-	ASSAAGTHRISYEQY
TRBV7-2	TRBJ2-3	-	ASSLSGTSGADTQY
TRBV6-6	TRBJ1-1	few	ASSDPTGGGQEAF
TRBV4-1	TRBJ2-1	-	ASSQESLRAVSYNEQF